Below, 8 T cell receptor beta chains from the same sample are listed, as sequenced in a study of T cell responses to AZD1222 COVID-19 vaccine. Here immunoSEQ multiplex PCR was the method, and the copy in TCRdb shows in-frame clones only, minus some. The data hold 95,000 to 150,000 clones, with about 90% observed a single time. Here the sequenced sample was peripheral blood, taken on day 0 of AZD1222 vaccination. The receptors derive from an adult in good health.

This sequence joins TRBV5-6 and TRBJ1-1, with a weak D call TRBD1 (6 bases). Trimming removed 4 bases at V and 11 bases at J, with 18 bases between. Per germline, CDR1 SGHDT and CDR2 YYEEEE. CDR3 length: 13 residues. The CDR3 nucleotides are TGTGCCAGCAGCCTAGGGGGTGTGATCGGGGCTTTCTTT. This sequence encodes CASSLGGVIGAFF.

This rearrangement joins TRBV4-2 to TRBJ2-1; 7 nucleotides align to TRBD2. CDR3 size: 16 residues. V shed 2 bases, J shed 8 bases, and the junction held 12 bases outside the gene matches. Germline CDR1 and CDR2: LGHNA and YNFKEQ. CDR3 sequence (DNA): TGTGCCAGCAGCCAAAGCCTGGCTAGCGGATTCTATGAGCAGTTCTTC. It specifies CASSQSLASGFYEQFF.

This chain uses TRBV9 with TRBJ1-5; D might be TRBD1 (6 bases). Trimming cost V 5 bases and J 7 bases, with 16 bases left between them. This CDR3 contains 14 residues. In germline, CDR1 is SGDLS, CDR2 YYNGEE. The CDR3 region has the DNA TGTGCCAGCAGTATAGGGGGGGCCGGGCAGCCCCAGCATTTT. Amino acids: CASSIGGAGQPQHF.

The rearrangement uses TRBV5-4 and TRBJ1-2; 8 bases map to TRBD1. V shed 2 bases and J 8 bases; nucleotides not matched to a gene: 8. Germline V gene data show CDR1 as SGHNT and CDR2 as YYREEE (reference sequence). The CDR3 totals 14 residues. CDR3 amino acids: CASSFFGRGRGYTF. CDR3 in DNA: TGTGCCAGCAGCTTTTTTGGCAGGGGGCGAGGCTACACCTTC.

This chain joins TRBV6-2 or TRBV6-3 and TRBJ1-1, with a tentative D call TRBD1 (6 bases). Trimming took off 2 bases at V and 3 bases at J, with 7 bases between the two ends. This CDR3 spans 13 amino acids. Germline V lookup: CDR1 MNHEY, CDR2 SVGEGT. The CDR3 DNA reads as TGTGCCAGCAGTTACGGACAGTACACTGAAGCTTTCTTT. Translation: CASSYGQYTEAFF.

This chain uses TRBV4-1 with TRBJ2-7, with 13 bases identical to TRBD2. Germline V gene sequence: CDR1 MGHRA, CDR2 YSYEKL. Unmatched junction bases numbered 12, after V lost 0 bases and J lost 1 base. The CDR3 consists of 20 residues. In nucleotides, the CDR3 is TGCGCCAGCAGCCAAGATACGCGACTAGCGGGAGGACCTTTATCCTACGAGCAGTACTTC. It is translated as CASSQDTRLAGGPLSYEQYF.

J is TRBJ2-5 and V is TRBV19; 8 nucleotides align to TRBD1. Germline trimming cut 3 bases from V and 5 bases from J; bases unmatched to any gene: 5. CDR1 LNHDA and CDR2 SQIVND come from the germline V gene (reference sequence). There are 14 residues in the CDR3. The CDR3: CASSMGNRGETQYF. The CDR3 DNA follows: TGTGCCAGTAGTATGGGAAACAGGGGGGAGACCCAGTACTTC.

The chain has TRBV5-4 and TRBJ2-2; possible D gene TRBD2, 6 bases. Germline V gives CDR1 SGHNT, CDR2 YYREEE (reference sequence). This CDR3 has 13 residues. Trimming took off 4 bases at V and 7 bases at J, with 11 bases between the two ends. Written as DNA, the CDR3 is TGTGCCAGCAGCGCTCTAGCGAGCGGGGAGCTGTTTTTT. Translation: CASSALASGELFF.